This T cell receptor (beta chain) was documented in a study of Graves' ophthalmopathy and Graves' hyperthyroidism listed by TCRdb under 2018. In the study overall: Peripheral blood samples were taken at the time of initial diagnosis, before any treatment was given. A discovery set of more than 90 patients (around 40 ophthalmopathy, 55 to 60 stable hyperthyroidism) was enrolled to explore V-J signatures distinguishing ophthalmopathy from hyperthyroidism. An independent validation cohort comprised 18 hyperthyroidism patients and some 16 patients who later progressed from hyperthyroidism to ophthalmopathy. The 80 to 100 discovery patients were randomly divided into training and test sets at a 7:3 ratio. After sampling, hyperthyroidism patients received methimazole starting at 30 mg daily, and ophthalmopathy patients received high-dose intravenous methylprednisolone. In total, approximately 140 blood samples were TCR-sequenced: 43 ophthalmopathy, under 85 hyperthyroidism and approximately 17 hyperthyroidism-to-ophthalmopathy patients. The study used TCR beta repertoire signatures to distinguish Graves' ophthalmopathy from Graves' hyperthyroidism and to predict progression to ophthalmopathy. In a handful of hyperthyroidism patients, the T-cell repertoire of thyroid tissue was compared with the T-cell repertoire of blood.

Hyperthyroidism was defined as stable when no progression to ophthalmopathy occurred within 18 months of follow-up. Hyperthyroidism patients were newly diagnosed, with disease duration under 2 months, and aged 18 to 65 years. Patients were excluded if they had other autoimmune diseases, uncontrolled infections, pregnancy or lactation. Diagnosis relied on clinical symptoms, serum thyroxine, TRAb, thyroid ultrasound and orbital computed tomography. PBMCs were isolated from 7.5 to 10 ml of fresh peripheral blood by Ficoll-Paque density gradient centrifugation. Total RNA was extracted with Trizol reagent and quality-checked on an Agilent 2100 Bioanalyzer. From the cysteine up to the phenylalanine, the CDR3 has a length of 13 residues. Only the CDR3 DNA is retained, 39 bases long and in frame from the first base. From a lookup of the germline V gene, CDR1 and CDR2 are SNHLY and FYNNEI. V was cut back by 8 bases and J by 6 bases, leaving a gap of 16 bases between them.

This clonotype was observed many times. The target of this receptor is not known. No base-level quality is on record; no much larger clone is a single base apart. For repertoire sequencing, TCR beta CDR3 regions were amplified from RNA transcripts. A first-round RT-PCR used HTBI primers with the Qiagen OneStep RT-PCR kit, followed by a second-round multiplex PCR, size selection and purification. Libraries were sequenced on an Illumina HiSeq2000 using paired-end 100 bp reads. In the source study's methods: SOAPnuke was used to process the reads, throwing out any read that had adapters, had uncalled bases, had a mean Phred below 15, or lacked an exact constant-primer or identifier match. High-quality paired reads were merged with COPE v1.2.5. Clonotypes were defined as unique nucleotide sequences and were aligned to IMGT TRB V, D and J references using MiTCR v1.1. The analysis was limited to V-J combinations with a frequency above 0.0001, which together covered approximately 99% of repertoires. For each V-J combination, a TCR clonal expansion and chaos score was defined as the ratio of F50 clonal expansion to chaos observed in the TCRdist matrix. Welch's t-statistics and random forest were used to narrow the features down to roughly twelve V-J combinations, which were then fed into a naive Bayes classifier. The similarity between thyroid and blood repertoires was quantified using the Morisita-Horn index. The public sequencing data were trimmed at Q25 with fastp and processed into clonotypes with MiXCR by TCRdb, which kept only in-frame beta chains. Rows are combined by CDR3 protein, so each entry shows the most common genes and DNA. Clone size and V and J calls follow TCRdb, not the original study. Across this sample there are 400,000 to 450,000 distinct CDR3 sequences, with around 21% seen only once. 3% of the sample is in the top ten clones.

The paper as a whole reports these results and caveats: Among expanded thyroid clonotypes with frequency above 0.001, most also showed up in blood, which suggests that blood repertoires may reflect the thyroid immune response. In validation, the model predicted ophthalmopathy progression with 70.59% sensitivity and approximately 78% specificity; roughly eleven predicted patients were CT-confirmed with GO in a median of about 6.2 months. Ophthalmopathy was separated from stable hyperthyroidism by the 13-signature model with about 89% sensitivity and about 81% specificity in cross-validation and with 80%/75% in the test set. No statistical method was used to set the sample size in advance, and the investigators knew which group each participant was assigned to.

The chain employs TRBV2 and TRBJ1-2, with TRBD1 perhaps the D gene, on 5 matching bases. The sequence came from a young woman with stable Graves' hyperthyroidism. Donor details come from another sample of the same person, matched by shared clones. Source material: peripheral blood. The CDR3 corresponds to CASLGRVPNGYTF. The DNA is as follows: TGTGCCAGCTTGGGCAGGGTGCCGAATGGCTACACCTTC. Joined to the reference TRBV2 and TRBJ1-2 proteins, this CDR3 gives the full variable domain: EPEVTQTPSHQVTQMGQEVILRCVPISNHLYFYWYRQILGQKVEFLVSFYNNEISEKSEIFDDQFSVERPDGSNFTLKIRSTKLEDSAMYFCASLGRVPNGYTFGSGTRLTVV.